This TCR beta chain is drawn from a study of blood T cell repertoires in COVID-19. Overall study: Acute-phase and convalescent COVID-19 samples originated in the United States, Italy and Spain.

The CDR3 has 16 residues. Original processing notes: Reference gene primer amplification gave estimated nucleated cell counts. Sequenced by immunoSEQ multiplex PCR; TCRdb stores in-frame clones only, minus some. D and trimming come from the DNA, and the V and J calls and clone size come from that table. The sample shows approximately 290,000 clones, about 85% of them seen only once. The source is a human donor with COVID-19, enrolled during active disease. The donor label of this sample is uncertain. The chain employs TRBV21-1 and TRBJ2-5; TRBD1, the D gene given by the table, was not confirmed from the DNA. TRBV21-1 is described as a pseudogene. Input material: peripheral blood. The CDR3 is CASRRRDRQSQETQYF. The CDR3 DNA sequence: TGTGCCAGCCGCCGAAGGGACAGACAATCACAAGAGACCCAGTACTTC.